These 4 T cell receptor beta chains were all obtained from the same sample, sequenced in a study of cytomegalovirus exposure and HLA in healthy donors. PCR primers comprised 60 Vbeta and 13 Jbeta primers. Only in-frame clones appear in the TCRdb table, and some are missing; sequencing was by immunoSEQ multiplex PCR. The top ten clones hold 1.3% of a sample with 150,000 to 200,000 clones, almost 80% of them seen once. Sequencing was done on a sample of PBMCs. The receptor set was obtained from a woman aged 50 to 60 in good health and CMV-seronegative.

Here the CDR3 reads CASSPNGRSYEQYF. The CDR3 nucleotides are TGTGCCAGCAGCCCGAACGGGAGGTCCTACGAGCAGTACTTC. The V call is TRBV7-9, the J call TRBJ2-5; 7 nucleotides agree with TRBD2. Judging by the DNA end, TRBJ2-7 fits better; the J call may be wrong. In germline, CDR1 is SEHNR, CDR2 FQNEAQ (reference sequence). The CDR3 totals 14 residues.

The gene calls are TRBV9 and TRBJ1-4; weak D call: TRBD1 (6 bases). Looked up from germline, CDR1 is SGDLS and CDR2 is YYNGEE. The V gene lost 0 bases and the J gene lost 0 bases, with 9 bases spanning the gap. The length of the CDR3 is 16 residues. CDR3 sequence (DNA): TGTGCCAGCAGCGTAGGAGGGGGAACAACTAATGAAAAACTGTTTTTT. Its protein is CASSVGGGTTNEKLFF. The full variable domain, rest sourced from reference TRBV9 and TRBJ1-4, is DSGVTQTPKHLITATGQRVTLRCSPRSGDLSVYWYQQSLDQGLQFLIQYYNGEERAKGNILERFSAQQFPDLHSELNLSSLELGDSALYFCASSVGGGTTNEKLFFGSGTQLSVL.

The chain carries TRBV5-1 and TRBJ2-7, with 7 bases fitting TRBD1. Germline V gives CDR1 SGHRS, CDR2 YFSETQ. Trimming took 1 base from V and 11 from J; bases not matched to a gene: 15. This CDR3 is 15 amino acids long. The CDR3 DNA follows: TGCGCCAGCAGCTTGAACGCCGGGACAGCCTCGTCGGAGTACTTC. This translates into CASSLNAGTASSEYF.

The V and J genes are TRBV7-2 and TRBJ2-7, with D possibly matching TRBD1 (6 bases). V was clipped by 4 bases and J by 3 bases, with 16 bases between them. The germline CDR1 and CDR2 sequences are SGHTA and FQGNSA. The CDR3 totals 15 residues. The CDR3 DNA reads TGTGCCAGCAGCTCCCCCTACGCCAGGGGCTACGAGCAGTACTTC. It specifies CASSSPYARGYEQYF.